This TCR beta chain emerged from a study of prognosis after radiotherapy for stage I lung cancer. Study overall: Over 11 cases involved newly diagnosed primary stage I lung tumors, and 4 to 6 involved oligometastatic NSCLC subsequent to surgical resection of the primary tumor. Median age was approximately 79 years (roughly 53 to 90) among more than 10 men and a handful of women.

The study, taken as a whole, reports: The authors did not determine whether the expanded TCR clones were tumor-specific.

Peripheral venous blood was drawn in approximately 6.5-milliliter volumes, with a draw taken at each of two separate time points. Genomic DNA yielded TCR beta CDR3, amplified by two-round multiplex PCR. Primers (each specific to one TRBV or TRBJ gene) were used in first-round PCR. TCRdb re-called the multiplex PCR reads through MiXCR, storing one row per CDR3 protein. The sample has 13,000 to 15,000 distinct CDR3 sequences; roughly a third are singletons. This clonotype qualifies as medium-sized. Its antigen is not identified. The V end was cut by 3 bases, the J end by 8 bases, with 4 bases between. Per germline, CDR1 MDHEN and CDR2 SYDVKM. The CDR3 loop spans 10 amino acids.

This clonotype originated in a donor over 45 with non-small cell lung cancer. The chain links TRBV28 to TRBJ1-2; D is uncertain. Source: PBMCs, taken before or after stereotactic body radiation therapy (not recorded which). DNA of the CDR3: TGTGCCAGCAGTTTGGAGGGCTACACCTTC. It is translated as CASSLEGYTF.